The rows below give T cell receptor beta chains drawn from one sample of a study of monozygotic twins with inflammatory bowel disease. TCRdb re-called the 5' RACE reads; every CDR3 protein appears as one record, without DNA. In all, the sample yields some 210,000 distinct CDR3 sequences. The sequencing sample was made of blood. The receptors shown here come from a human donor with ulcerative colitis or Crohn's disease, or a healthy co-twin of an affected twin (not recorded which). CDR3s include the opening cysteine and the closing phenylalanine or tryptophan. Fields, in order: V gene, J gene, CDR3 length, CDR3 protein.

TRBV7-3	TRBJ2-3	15	CASSLGALYTDTQYF
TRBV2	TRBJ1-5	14	CASSSSGAHQPQHF
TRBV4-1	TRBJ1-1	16	CASSQPYRGREAEAFF
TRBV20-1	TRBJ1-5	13	CSPHQGMSQPQHF
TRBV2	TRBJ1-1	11	CASSDLRRVFF
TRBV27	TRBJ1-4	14	CASSLYPGLEKLFF
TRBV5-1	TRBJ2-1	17	CASSLSRSGGAVGEQFF
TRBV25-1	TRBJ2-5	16	CASRKGGAPGQETQYF
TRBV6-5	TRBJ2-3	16	CASSSPGGGDPDTQYF
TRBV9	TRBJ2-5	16	CASSTGLAGGQETQYF
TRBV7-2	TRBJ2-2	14	CASSLARRSWELFF
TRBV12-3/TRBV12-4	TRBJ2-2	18	CASSGNVPPRRNTGELFF
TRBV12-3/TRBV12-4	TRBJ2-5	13	CASSPQTKETQYF
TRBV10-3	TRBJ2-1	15	CAISALTSGNKEQFF
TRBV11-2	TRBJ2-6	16	CSSSSRQGTGANVLTF
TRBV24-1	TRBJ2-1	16	CATSDVTSGGYNEQFF
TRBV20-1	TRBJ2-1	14	CSALTSGVNNEQFF
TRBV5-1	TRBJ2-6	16	CASSSQTGLGANVLTF
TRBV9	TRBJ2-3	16	CASSAAEGASTDTQYF
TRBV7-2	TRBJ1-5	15	CASSPTARADQPQHF
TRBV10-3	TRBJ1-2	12	CATGEFGYGYTF
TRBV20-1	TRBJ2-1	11	CSASSYNEQFF
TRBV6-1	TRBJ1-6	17	CASRLQGAQGYNSPLHF
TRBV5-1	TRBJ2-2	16	CASSGRLAGATGELFF
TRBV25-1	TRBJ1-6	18	CASSYGRRGSSYNSPLHF
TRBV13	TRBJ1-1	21	CASSSSYRGQGSTSKNTEAFF
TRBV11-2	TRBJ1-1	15	CASSSGQGWDTEAFF
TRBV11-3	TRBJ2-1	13	CASGPSSNNEQFF
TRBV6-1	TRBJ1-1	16	CASREGQGAWGTEAFF
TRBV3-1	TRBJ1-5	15	CASSPHGGGNQPQHF
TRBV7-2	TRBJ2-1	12	CAKRGSYNEQFF
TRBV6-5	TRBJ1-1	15	CASSYDPWTNTEAFF
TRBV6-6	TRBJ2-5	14	CASSPGARQETQYF
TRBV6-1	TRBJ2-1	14	CASISAGSGNEQFF
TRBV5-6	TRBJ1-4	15	CASSSTPGGNEKLFF
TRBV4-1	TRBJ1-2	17	CASSQDEGTGDYYGYTF